This passage covers 25 T cell receptor beta chains from one sample sequenced in a study of T cells in Graves' hyperthyroidism and ophthalmopathy. There were TCR beta CDR3 regions amplified from RNA transcripts. First-round RT-PCR of the TCR CDR3 relied on the HTBI primer set. Each CDR3 protein gets one entry after TCRdb re-called the multiplex PCR reads with MiXCR. Of under 300,000 distinct CDR3 sequences listed, 12% to 15% are singletons. The sequenced sample was blood. Receptors were obtained from a woman in her forties with Graves' hyperthyroidism.

This clonotype was found a few times. This sequence joins TRBV9 and TRBJ2-3; 7 bases fit TRBD2. Trimming removed 6 bases from V and 0 bases from J; junction bases left unmatched: 7. This CDR3 has 15 amino acids. The germline gives CDR1 SGDLS, CDR2 YYNGEE. Written as DNA, the CDR3 is TGTGCCAGCACGGTGCGGGGGTCTAGCACAGATACGCAGTATTTT. It encodes CASTVRGSSTDTQYF.

At least ten counts were recorded for this clonotype. The V gene is TRBV7-9, the J gene TRBJ2-7, with D possibly being TRBD1 (6 bases). This CDR3 contains 13 residues. Per the germline V gene, CDR1 is SEHNR and CDR2 is FQNEAQ (reference sequence). V gave up 5 bases and J gave up 5 bases, with 13 bases separating them. DNA for the CDR3: TGTGCCAGCAGCAACACAGGGTTCGACGAGCAGTACTTC. Translation: CASSNTGFDEQYF.

This clonotype was detected ten times or more. V usage is TRBV12-3 or TRBV12-4 and J usage is TRBJ2-1; D perhaps matches TRBD2 (6 bases). This CDR3 has 15 residues. V was pared by 2 bases and J by 0 bases, with 8 bases between. DNA of the CDR3: TGTGCCAGCAGTTTAAGACTAGGCTCCTACAATGAGCAGTTCTTC. This gives the protein CASSLRLGSYNEQFF.

This clonotype has at least ten counts. J is TRBJ2-1 and V is TRBV5-1; D not resolved. V was pared by 5 bases and J by 4 bases, with 13 bases between. The CDR3 runs to 14 residues. Germline lookup yields CDR1 SGHRS and CDR2 YFSETQ. In nucleotides, the CDR3 is TGCGCCAGCAGAGGGAACCCCGGGTACAATGAGCAGTTCTTC. Translating gives CASRGNPGYNEQFF.

The CDR3 is CASSLEGNNGEKLFF. The DNA for the CDR3 is TGTGCCAGCAGCTTAGAGGGCAATAACGGGGAAAAACTGTTTTTT. This sequence joins TRBV7-9 and TRBJ1-4, with D unresolved. V lost 1 base to trimming and J lost 8 bases, with 14 bases between them. The germline gives CDR1 SEHNR, CDR2 FQNEAQ (reference sequence). CDR3 length: 15 residues.

This clonotype was counted ten times or more. The chain has TRBV5-1 and TRBJ2-1; 13 bases align to TRBD2. This CDR3 has 15 residues. The trim removed 3 bases at V and 5 bases at J, leaving 2 bases unmatched. Germline values: CDR1 SGHRS, CDR2 YFSETQ. The CDR3 loop reads CASSYGTSGNNEQFF. In DNA form, the CDR3 reads TGCGCCAGCAGCTACGGGACTAGCGGGAACAATGAGCAGTTCTTC.

Many counts were recorded for this clonotype. J is TRBJ2-5 and V is TRBV20-1, with a tentative D call TRBD2 (6 bases). The CDR3 is 12 amino acids. The V end lost 6 bases, the J end lost 3 bases, and 11 bases lay between the germline ends. Germline V CDR1 and CDR2: DFQATT, SNEGSKA (reference sequence). The CDR3 sequence: CSAISGEETQYF. The CDR3 DNA follows: TGCAGTGCCATTAGCGGAGAAGAGACCCAGTACTTC.

J is TRBJ2-6 and V is TRBV29-1, with a possible D match to TRBD1 (6 bases). Germline values: CDR1 SQVTM, CDR2 ANQGSEA. The CDR3 consists of 19 residues. Trimming pared 4 bases from V and 1 base from J, leaving 23 bases between. In nucleotides, the CDR3 is TGCAGCGTTGGATTTCAGGGGAAGACCCCAGGATCTGGGGCCAACGTCCTGACTTTC. It encodes CSVGFQGKTPGSGANVLTF.

This clonotype occurred many times. The chain joins TRBV18 to TRBJ2-7; 14 nucleotides line up with TRBD2. This CDR3 has 15 residues. V was pared by 8 bases and J by 3 bases, with 6 bases of the junction left unmatched. Germline CDR1 reads KGHSH; CDR2 reads LQKENI. DNA for the CDR3: TGTGCCAGCAGTCCTGGGACTAGCGGGAGCTACGAGCAGTACTTC. Translated, it gives CASSPGTSGSYEQYF.

This clonotype occurred many times. The V gene is TRBV6-1, the J gene TRBJ1-6, with D unresolved. The V end was cut by 6 bases, the J end by 7 bases, with 7 bases between. From germline, CDR1 is MNHNS and CDR2 SASEGT. This CDR3 comprises 12 residues. CDR3 loop: CASRPGNSPLHF. Here the CDR3 DNA reads TGTGCCAGCAGGCCAGGAAATTCACCCCTCCACTTT.

The rearrangement links TRBV4-1 to TRBJ2-1, with TRBD2 identical over 8 bases. CDR1 and CDR2 from the germline V gene are MGHRA and YSYEKL. This CDR3 is 14 amino acids long. Germline trimming cut 6 bases from V and 10 bases from J; bases unmatched to any gene: 11. CDR3 in DNA: TGCGCCAGCAGACTACCGGGACTAGGCGGCGAGCAGTTCTTC. It specifies CASRLPGLGGEQFF.

This clonotype showed up just a few times. The rearrangement joins TRBV19 to TRBJ2-1; D may be TRBD2 (6 bases). V was cut by 4 bases and J by 3 bases, with 7 bases left in between. The CDR3 runs 13 residues. Germline V gives CDR1 LNHDA, CDR2 SQIVND (reference sequence). The CDR3 bases are TGTGCCAGTAGTAGGGGGGTCTACAATGAGCAGTTCTTC. This encodes CASSRGVYNEQFF. The variable domain in full, completed from reference TRBV19 and TRBJ2-1, reads DGGITQSPKYLFRKEGQNVTLSCEQNLNHDAMYWYRQDPGQGLRLIYYSQIVNDFQKGDIAEGYSVSREKKESFPLTVTSAQKNPTAFYLCASSRGVYNEQFFGPGTRLTVL.

This clonotype was recorded at least ten times. This sequence joins TRBV2 and TRBJ2-5, with D unclear. CDR1 is SNHLY and CDR2 is FYNNEI in the germline V gene. V shed 7 bases and J shed 3 bases, with 12 bases lying between them. The CDR3 extends over 13 amino acids. CDR3 sequence (DNA): TGTGCCAGCACCGTGGTTGAAGAAGAGACCCAGTACTTC. It is translated as CASTVVEEETQYF.

The sample holds many counts of this clonotype. The V gene is TRBV4-2, the J gene TRBJ2-1, with D unclear. Germline V CDR1 and CDR2: LGHNA, YNFKEQ. V was pared by 1 base and J by 0 bases, with 7 bases between. This CDR3 has 15 amino acids. The CDR3 DNA is TGTGCCAGCAGCCAAGGGGTTACCTCCTACAATGAGCAGTTCTTC. Protein sequence: CASSQGVTSYNEQFF.

J is TRBJ2-7 and V is TRBV9; D call uncertain. From germline, CDR1 is SGDLS and CDR2 YYNGEE. V was cut by 0 bases and J by 4 bases, with 8 bases left in between. The CDR3 extends over 13 amino acids. The CDR3 DNA reads TGTGCCAGCAGCGTAGGTACCGAATACGAGCAGTACTTC. As protein: CASSVGTEYEQYF. Full variable domain (missing parts from reference TRBV9 and TRBJ2-7): DSGVTQTPKHLITATGQRVTLRCSPRSGDLSVYWYQQSLDQGLQFLIQYYNGEERAKGNILERFSAQQFPDLHSELNLSSLELGDSALYFCASSVGTEYEQYFGPGTRLTVT.

This clonotype has at least ten counts. The chain has TRBV12-3 or TRBV12-4 and TRBJ2-6; D ambiguous. With 5 bases removed from V and 2 bases from J, the gap between germline ends came to 4 bases. This CDR3 spans 13 amino acids. CDR3 protein: CASSVAGANVLTF. CDR3 coding DNA: TGTGCCAGCAGTGTGGCTGGGGCCAACGTCCTGACTTTC.

This clonotype has ten or more counts. This rearrangement joins TRBV6-1 to TRBJ2-3, with 8 bases matching TRBD1. J lost 4 bases, V lost 5 bases, and 5 bases had no gene match. The CDR3 sequence is 14 residues long. Germline CDR1 is MNHNS and CDR2 is SASEGT. CDR3 sequence reads: CASSRDRGADTQYF. In nucleotides, the CDR3 is TGTGCCAGCAGTCGAGACAGGGGTGCAGATACGCAGTATTTT.

This clonotype was detected ten times or more. The chain uses TRBV2 and TRBJ1-1, with TRBD1 as a possible D gene (5 bases). Trimming shortened V by 9 bases and J by 2 bases, and 13 bases separated the two germline ends. CDR3 size: 13 residues. CDR1 SNHLY and CDR2 FYNNEI come from the germline V gene. The CDR3 bases are TGTGCCAGGTGGGACCTCAGAAACACTGAAGCTTTCTTT. This encodes CARWDLRNTEAFF.

This rearrangement joins TRBV9 to TRBJ1-3, with D tentatively TRBD1 (5 bases). Per the germline V gene, CDR1 is SGDLS and CDR2 is YYNGEE. V was pared by 4 bases and J by 5 bases, with 19 bases between. This CDR3 is built from 16 residues. The CDR3 nucleotides are TGTGCCAGCAGCCCCTATCCCAGGGACCGAAGAAACACCATATATTTT. This gives the protein CASSPYPRDRRNTIYF.

Turning to this clonotype: A read error may explain this, as a much larger clone is one base away. This rearrangement joins TRBV18 to TRBJ1-1, with D possibly TRBD1 on 5 matching bases. The V gene's germline CDR1 is KGHSH and CDR2 LQKENI. V was pared by 5 bases and J by 4 bases, with 14 bases between. The CDR3 sequence is 14 residues long. CDR3 region: CASSDTGCSTEAFF. CDR3 in DNA: TGTGCCAGCTCAGACACAGGTTGTAGCACTGAAGCTTTCTTT.

CDR3 sequence (DNA): TGTGCCAGCAGCCTCATAGCGGGGGAGCAGTACTTC. It codes for CASSLIAGEQYF. The genes are TRBV4-2 and TRBJ2-7; TRBD2 matches 8 bases. Germline CDR1 is LGHNA and CDR2 is YNFKEQ. V shed 4 bases, J shed 7 bases, and the junction held 3 bases outside the gene matches. The CDR3 totals 12 residues.

Ten or more counts support this clonotype. This CDR3 is CASSGTRYGYTF. The CDR3 DNA is TGTGCCAGTAGCGGGACTCGCTATGGCTACACCTTC. V and J are TRBV19 and TRBJ1-2, with D perhaps matching TRBD1 (5 bases). The length of the CDR3 is 12 residues. The germline V and J ends were trimmed by 6 bases and 4 bases, with 9 bases remaining between them. CDR1 is LNHDA, CDR2 SQIVND, per germline (reference sequence).

The genes are TRBV6-1 and TRBJ2-3; 11 positions agree with TRBD2. This CDR3 region has 16 residues. CDR1 and CDR2 from the germline V gene are MNHNS and SASEGT. V shed 1 base, J shed 4 bases, and the junction held 4 bases outside the gene matches. Written as DNA, the CDR3 is TGTGCCAGCAGTGAAGTAGCGGGAGGGCTGGCAGATACGCAGTATTTT. Translation: CASSEVAGGLADTQYF.

This clonotype was recorded at least ten times. This CDR3 is CSAIPYHDQETQYF. The CDR3 DNA sequence: TGCAGTGCTATCCCGTACCATGACCAAGAGACCCAGTACTTC. The chain employs TRBV20-1 and TRBJ2-5; D not resolved. CDR1 and CDR2 (germline): DFQATT, SNEGSKA (reference sequence). This CDR3 spans 14 amino acids. Trimming shortened V by 4 bases and J by 0 bases, and 12 bases separated the two germline ends.

The rearrangement uses TRBV7-9 and TRBJ2-7, with TRBD2 as a possible D gene (5 bases). Trimming stripped 2 bases from V and 4 bases from J, with 12 bases between. Germline V gene sequence: CDR1 SEHNR, CDR2 FQNEAQ (reference sequence). The CDR3 is 14 residues long. The DNA for the CDR3 is TGTGCCAGCAGCTTAAGTCGACTATCGTACGAGCAGTACTTC. It translates to CASSLSRLSYEQYF.